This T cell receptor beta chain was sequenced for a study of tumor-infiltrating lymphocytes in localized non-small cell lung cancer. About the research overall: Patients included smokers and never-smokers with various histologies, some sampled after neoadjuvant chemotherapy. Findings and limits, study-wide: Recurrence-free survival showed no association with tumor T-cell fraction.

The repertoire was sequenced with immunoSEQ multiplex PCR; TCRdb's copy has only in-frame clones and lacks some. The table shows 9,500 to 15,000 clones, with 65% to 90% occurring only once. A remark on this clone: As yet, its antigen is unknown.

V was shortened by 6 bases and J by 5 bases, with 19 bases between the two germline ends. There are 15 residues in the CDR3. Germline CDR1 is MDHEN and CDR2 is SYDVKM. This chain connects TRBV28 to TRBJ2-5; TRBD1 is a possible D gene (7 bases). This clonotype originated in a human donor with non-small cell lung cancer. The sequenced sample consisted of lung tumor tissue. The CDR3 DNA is TGTGCCAGCAGACCGAGAGACAGGGCGGGGGAGACCCAGTACTTC. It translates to CASRPRDRAGETQYF. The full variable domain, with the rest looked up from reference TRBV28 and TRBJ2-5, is DVKVTQSSRYLVKRTGEKVFLECVQDMDHENMFWYRQDPGLGLRLIYFSYDVKMKEKGDIPEGYSVSREKKERFSLILESASTNQTSMYLCASRPRDRAGETQYFGPGTRLLVL.